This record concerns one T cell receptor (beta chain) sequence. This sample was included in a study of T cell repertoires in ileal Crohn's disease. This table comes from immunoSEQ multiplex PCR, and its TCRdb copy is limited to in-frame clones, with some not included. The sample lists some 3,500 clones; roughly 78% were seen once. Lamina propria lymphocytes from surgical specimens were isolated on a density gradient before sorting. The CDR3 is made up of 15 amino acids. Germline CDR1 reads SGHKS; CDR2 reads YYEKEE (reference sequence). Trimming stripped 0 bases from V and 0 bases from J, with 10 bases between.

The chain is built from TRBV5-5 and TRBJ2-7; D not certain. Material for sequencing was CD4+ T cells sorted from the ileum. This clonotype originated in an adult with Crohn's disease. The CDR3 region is CASSLGWASSYEQYF. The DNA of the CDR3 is TGTGCCAGCAGCTTGGGTTGGGCCAGCTCCTACGAGCAGTACTTC.